What follows are 25 T cell receptor beta chains derived from one specimen sequenced in a study of naive and memory T cell subsets (dated by TCRdb to between 2016 and 2019). On the study overall, not on this receptor specifically: A few larger clonotypes were found in naive repertoires, especially CD8, and these larger clonotypes were possibly memory cells re-expressing CD45RA.

The antigens for these receptors are not known. Library creation used UMI-ligation and nested PCR. TCRdb lists the instrument as Illumina MiSeq. The beta constant-region primer was an equimolar mix of two oligonucleotides covering both TRBC1 and TRBC2. The ligated cDNA went through four rounds of PCR with nested alpha and beta constant-region primers together with the SP2 primer. The raw public data were reprocessed by TCRdb itself: fastp quality trimming at Q25, MiXCR clonotype calling, in-frame beta chains only. Rows with a matching CDR3 protein are joined into one entry that keeps the most common DNA and genes. This sample holds tens of thousands of distinct CDR3 sequences; over 9% were observed only once. The ten largest clones take up 0.12% to 0.15% of the sample. Material for sequencing was naive CD4+ T cells from blood. Reading the label with the study, this specimen's cell subset or site is: naive T cells, CD45RA high CD27+. The source is a human donor in good health.

The chain is built from TRBV20-1 and TRBJ1-2; a possible D gene is TRBD1 (5 bases). The germline gives CDR1 DFQATT, CDR2 SNEGSKA (reference sequence). This CDR3 region has 13 residues. V gave up 5 bases and J gave up 7 bases, with 17 bases separating them. CDR3 bases: TGCAGTGCTCCTAGGCAGGGCGAGAGTGGCTACACCTTC. Protein sequence: CSAPRQGESGYTF.

J is TRBJ1-4 and V is TRBV6-2 or TRBV6-3; no clear D. The V gene's germline CDR1 is MNHEY and CDR2 SVGEGT. There are 14 residues in the CDR3. Deletions cut 6 bases from V and 6 bases from J, with 14 bases between. CDR3 residues: CASRSGPNDEKLFF. The DNA of the CDR3 is TGTGCCAGCAGATCGGGCCCCAACGATGAAAAACTGTTTTTT.

This clonotype has ten or more counts. This chain links TRBV24-1 with TRBJ2-1, with TRBD2 as a possible D gene (6 bases). The germline V gene has CDR1 KGHDR and CDR2 SFDVKD. The CDR3 totals 15 residues. Trimming removed 2 bases at V and 7 bases at J, with 14 bases between. The CDR3 coding sequence is TGTGCCACCAGTGATTCAGGGACTCGTTTAAATGAGCAGTTCTTC. As protein: CATSDSGTRLNEQFF.

J is TRBJ1-5 and V is TRBV12-3 or TRBV12-4, with 7 bases fitting TRBD1. Unmatched junction bases numbered 10, after V lost 6 bases and J lost 11 bases. The CDR3 loop spans 13 amino acids. CDR3 in amino acids: CASSPDRRATQHF. CDR3 DNA: TGTGCCAGCAGCCCGGACAGGCGCGCTACCCAGCATTTT.

V is TRBV5-1 and J is TRBJ2-2, with TRBD2 as a possible D gene (6 bases). The CDR3 runs 13 residues. Per germline, CDR1 SGHRS and CDR2 YFSETQ. V shed 9 bases and J shed 6 bases, with 15 bases lying between them. For the CDR3, the DNA is TGCGCCACCCGGGACTCTTCGGCCGGGGAGCTGTTTTTT. Protein: CATRDSSAGELFF.

This clonotype was picked up a small number of times. This chain links TRBV28 with TRBJ2-1; tentatively, D is TRBD1 (5 bases). Germline V gives CDR1 MDHEN, CDR2 SYDVKM. The CDR3 has 14 amino acids. Trimming removed 7 bases at V and 10 bases at J, with 20 bases between. The CDR3 DNA follows: TGTGCCAGCATCCCCCTTCGTGGGGCTTACGAGCAGTTCTTC. This gives the protein CASIPLRGAYEQFF.

V gene TRBV6-6 combines with J gene TRBJ1-3; D is possibly TRBD1 (6 bases). CDR1 and CDR2 from the germline V gene are MNHNY and SVGAGI (reference sequence). CDR3 length equals 17 residues. The V and J ends lost 6 bases and 2 bases respectively, with 20 bases between them. The CDR3: CASSVQGSSKAGNTIYF. In DNA, the CDR3 is TGTGCCAGCAGCGTACAGGGATCGTCGAAGGCTGGAAACACCATATATTTT.

This clonotype has at least ten counts. The chain links TRBV7-2 to TRBJ2-7, with D possibly being TRBD1 (6 bases). Germline lookup yields CDR1 SGHTA and CDR2 FQGNSA. Trimming pared 5 bases from V and 3 bases from J, leaving 17 bases between. The CDR3 extends over 15 amino acids. The CDR3 is CASSPGRDMYYEQYF. The CDR3 DNA is TGTGCCAGCAGCCCAGGACGGGACATGTACTACGAGCAGTACTTC.

J is TRBJ2-5 and V is TRBV6-2 or TRBV6-3; D is uncertain. V was trimmed by 2 bases and J by 9 bases, leaving 13 bases between them. The CDR3 extends over 13 amino acids. In germline, CDR1 is MNHEY, CDR2 SVGEGT. This CDR3 reads CASSYELVSSQYF. In DNA form, the CDR3 reads TGTGCCAGCAGTTACGAGCTGGTATCCTCCCAGTACTTC.

This clonotype was seen ten or more times. The chain joins TRBV28 to TRBJ2-3; TRBD2 matches 8 bases. The CDR3 runs 17 residues. The germline V gene has CDR1 MDHEN and CDR2 SYDVKM. J lost 1 base, V lost 3 bases, and 9 bases had no gene match. The CDR3 DNA is TGTGCCAGCAGTTTGAAGGGCCTGCGGGGGGGCACAGATACGCAGTATTTT. Its protein is CASSLKGLRGGTDTQYF.

This clonotype came up a few times. The rearrangement uses TRBV6-5 and TRBJ1-5, with a weak D call TRBD1 (5 bases). CDR3 length: 17 amino acids. Trimming left V 0 bases short and J 6 bases short, with 18 bases between. Germline lookup yields CDR1 MNHEY and CDR2 SVGAGI. DNA for the CDR3: TGTGCCAGCAGTTACTCCCCTCCCGGCATTAGGGGTCAGCCCCAGCATTTT. This codes for CASSYSPPGIRGQPQHF.

This chain links TRBV6-1 with TRBJ1-4; 9 bases map to TRBD1. Germline-derived CDR1 and CDR2 are MNHNS and SASEGT. The ends lost 5 bases at V and 7 bases at J; junction bases unmatched: 8. There are 15 residues in the CDR3. CDR3 loop: CASSLTGGAAEKLFF. The CDR3 coding sequence is TGTGCCAGCAGTCTTACAGGGGGCGCGGCTGAAAAACTGTTTTTT.

The chain has TRBV6-1 and TRBJ1-4; no definite D call. The CDR3 is made up of 12 amino acids. Germline-derived CDR1 and CDR2 are MNHNS and SASEGT. V was shortened by 8 bases and J by 13 bases, with 17 bases between the two germline ends. The CDR3: CASGLEVGTLFF. The DNA of the CDR3 is TGTGCCAGCGGCCTAGAGGTTGGTACACTGTTTTTT.

This clonotype was counted a few times. The chain links TRBV12-3 or TRBV12-4 to TRBJ2-6; 8 positions match TRBD1. V was clipped by 4 bases and J by 0 bases; unmatched bases: 8. This CDR3 spans 18 amino acids. The CDR3 DNA reads as TGTGCCAGCAGTTACTCCGGGACAGGCCTCTCTGGGGCCAACGTCCTGACTTTC. This encodes CASSYSGTGLSGANVLTF.

This clonotype was counted many times. The rearrangement links TRBV7-8 to TRBJ2-3; the match to TRBD2 covers 8 bases. The germline gives CDR1 SGHVS, CDR2 FQNEAQ. CDR3 length equals 15 residues. The trim removed 2 bases at V and 6 bases at J, leaving 7 bases unmatched. CDR3: CASSLSGGRPDTQYF. CDR3 nucleotide sequence: TGTGCCAGCAGCTTAAGTGGCGGGAGGCCCGATACGCAGTATTTT. The full variable domain, rest sourced from reference TRBV7-8 and TRBJ2-3, is GAGVSQSPRYKVAKRGQDVALRCDPISGHVSLFWYQQALGQGPEFLTYFQNEAQLDKSGLPSDRFFAERPEGSVSTLKIQRTQQEDSAVYLCASSLSGGRPDTQYFGPGTRLTVL.

This clonotype was seen many times. The V call is TRBV12-3 or TRBV12-4, the J call TRBJ1-6; a possible D gene is TRBD1 (5 bases). V lost 3 bases to trimming and J lost 5 bases, with 8 bases between them. The CDR3 runs 14 residues. CDR3 sequence: CASSFGGNNSPLHF. In DNA form, the CDR3 reads TGTGCCAGCAGTTTTGGGGGGAATAATTCACCCCTCCACTTT.

The V call is TRBV10-3, the J call TRBJ2-3; possibly TRBD1 for D (5 bases). The ends were cut back, 3 bases at V and 3 bases at J, with 13 bases in the middle. CDR1 and CDR2 (germline): ENHRY, SYGVKD. The CDR3 extends over 15 amino acids. Here the CDR3 DNA reads TGTGCCATCAGTGAAGCGCAGGGTTCGACAGATACGCAGTATTTT. Its protein is CAISEAQGSTDTQYF.

J is TRBJ2-5 and V is TRBV25-1; tentative D call: TRBD1 (6 bases). From germline, CDR1 is MGHDK and CDR2 SYGVNS. V lost 8 bases, J lost 3 bases, and 13 bases lay in between. The CDR3 covers 13 residues. This CDR3 reads CASSGTTKETQYF. In DNA, the CDR3 is TGTGCCAGCTCCGGGACAACTAAAGAGACCCAGTACTTC.

The count of this clonotype is one. Possible read error: a much larger clone is one base away. V gene TRBV19 combines with J gene TRBJ2-3; 12 nucleotides line up with TRBD2. The CDR3 has 14 residues. Looked up from germline, CDR1 is LNHDA and CDR2 is SQIVND (reference sequence). The CDR3 region has the DNA TGTGTCAGTAGTGGGGGACTAGCGGGAGATACGCAGTATTTT. Its protein product is CVSSGGLAGDTQYF.

The sample holds many counts of this clonotype. This chain uses TRBV15 with TRBJ2-1, with D possibly being TRBD2 (5 bases). Germline CDR1 LNHNV, CDR2 YYDKDF (reference sequence). V was trimmed by 7 bases and J by 5 bases, leaving 12 bases between them. The CDR3 loop spans 13 amino acids. The CDR3 region has the DNA TGTGCCACCAAGTCAAGCGGTAACAATGAGCAGTTCTTC. Translating gives CATKSSGNNEQFF.

This clonotype came up many times. The gene calls are TRBV6-2 or TRBV6-3 and TRBJ2-1; D gene uncertain. Germline V CDR1 and CDR2: MNHEY, SVGEGT. This CDR3 contains 11 residues. With 5 bases removed from V and 6 bases from J, the gap between germline ends came to 5 bases. The CDR3 loop reads CASSNVNEQFF. The DNA of the CDR3 is TGTGCCAGCAGTAATGTCAATGAGCAGTTCTTC.

The CDR3 DNA sequence: TGTGCCAGCAGCGTTGACAGGGTTTCCTACAATGAGCAGTTCTTC. The encoded protein is CASSVDRVSYNEQFF. The chain uses TRBV28 and TRBJ2-1; 7 bases match TRBD1. From germline, CDR1 is MDHEN and CDR2 SYDVKM. This CDR3 region has 15 residues. The ends lost 6 bases at V and 1 base at J; junction bases unmatched: 6.

In its sample, this clonotype was seen a few times. V usage is TRBV7-9 and J usage is TRBJ2-4; TRBD2 matches at 9 bases. This CDR3 contains 17 residues. The V gene's germline CDR1 is SEHNR and CDR2 FQNEAQ (reference sequence). The junction had 15 bases not matched to a gene; V was cut back by 7 bases and J by 5 bases. Here the CDR3 DNA reads TGTGCCAGCACCTACCTCAATAGCGGGAGTGGCCAAAACATTCAGTACTTC. Amino acids: CASTYLNSGSGQNIQYF. Combining the CDR3 with reference TRBV7-9 and TRBJ2-4 gives the whole variable domain DTGVSQNPRHKITKRGQNVTFRCDPISEHNRLYWYRQTLGQGPEFLTYFQNEAQLEKSRLLSDRFSAERPKGSFSTLEIQRTEQGDSAMYLCASTYLNSGSGQNIQYFGAGTRLSVL.

This clonotype came up a few times. The gene calls are TRBV5-1 and TRBJ2-4, with 7 nucleotides matching TRBD2. Looked up from germline, CDR1 is SGHRS and CDR2 is YFSETQ. The J segment lost 5 bases and the V segment lost 4 bases, leaving 9 bases of the junction unmatched. This CDR3 contains 15 residues. CDR3: CASSRGSGTENIQYF. The CDR3 DNA reads as TGCGCCAGCAGCCGCGGAAGCGGGACGGAAAACATTCAGTACTTC.

This clonotype showed up many times. The gene calls are TRBV10-2 and TRBJ2-1; 14 bases fit TRBD2. Germline CDR1 is WSHSY and CDR2 is SAAADI. The CDR3 contains 17 residues. The junction had 6 bases not matched to a gene; V was cut back by 7 bases and J by 1 base. The CDR3: CASISGTSGRSYNEQFF. CDR3 nucleotides: TGCGCCAGCATTTCCGGGACTAGCGGGAGATCCTACAATGAGCAGTTCTTC.